This TCR beta chain was documented in a study of T cells in Graves' hyperthyroidism and ophthalmopathy (dated by TCRdb to between 2018 and 2021). Turning to the overall study: Peripheral blood was sampled at the time of initial diagnosis, prior to any treatment. Following sampling, methimazole starting at 30 mg daily was given to hyperthyroidism patients, and high-dose intravenous methylprednisolone was given to ophthalmopathy patients. Prospective prediction of ophthalmopathy was tested in an independent validation cohort of about 19 hyperthyroidism patients and 17 patients who later progressed to ophthalmopathy. TCR V-J signatures able to tell the groups apart were searched for in a discovery cohort of some 97 patients, of whom approximately 40 had Graves' ophthalmopathy and 55 to 60 had stable Graves' hyperthyroidism. In addition, the study compared T-cell repertoires in thyroid tissue and in blood from over 5 Graves' hyperthyroidism patients. The roughly 91 discovery patients were randomly divided into training and test sets at a 7:3 ratio. TCR Vbeta CDR3 sequencing of fewer than 150 peripheral blood samples (around 45 ophthalmopathy, 75 hyperthyroidism and 17 progressor patients) is reported in the paper.

This clonotype came up many times. Its antigen has not been determined. Per-base qualities were not stored, and no clone one base away is much larger. The TCR beta CDR3 regions were amplified from the RNA transcripts. The TCR CDR3 was subjected to a first round of RT-PCR using the HTBI primer set and the Qiagen OneStep RT-PCR kit. Libraries were constructed in a second round of multiplex PCR, after which size selection and purification were carried out. Sequencing of the libraries was done on an Illumina HiSeq2000 using paired-end 100 bp reads. In the source study's methods: Raw data were processed with SOAPnuke, discarding reads with adapters, uncalled bases, mean Phred below 15, or no exact constant-primer or identifier match. COPE v1.2.5 was used to merge high-quality paired reads, and clonotypes were defined as unique nucleotide sequences. MiTCR v1.1 was used to align clonotypes to the IMGT TRBV, TRBD and TRBJ reference segments. Analysis was restricted to V-J combinations with a frequency above 0.0001, which covered roughly 99% of repertoires. The TCS score was defined as F50 (clonal expansion) divided by E x V (chaos), with BLOSUM62-based TCRdist calculated between CDR3 peptides within each V-J. Welch's t-statistics and random forest reduced just over 500 V-J features to about 12, which were used in a naive Bayes classifier (R e1071). TCRdb redid the processing of the public reads, applying fastp at Q25 and MiXCR, and retained in-frame beta chains. Each record represents a unique CDR3 protein, reported with the most common genes and DNA among its rows. The V and J calls come from TCRdb's annotation, not from the publication. This sample is represented by about 520,000 distinct CDR3 sequences; roughly a quarter of them were singletons. Roughly 12% of the sample rests with the top ten.

The paper's findings and limits, for the study overall: A model built on a 13 V-J signature distinguished ophthalmopathy from stable hyperthyroidism, reaching about 88% sensitivity and 81.08% specificity in cross-validation and 80%/75% in testing. Blood samples also contained most of the expanded thyroid clonotypes (frequency above 0.001), which suggests that blood repertoires may reflect thyroid immune responses. In validation, the model predicted progression to ophthalmopathy a median of around 6.5 months before onset, with roughly 70% sensitivity and 72.22% specificity. No statistical method was used to set the sample size in advance, and investigators knew the group allocation.

Ophthalmopathy patients had moderately to severely active disease, with a Clinical Activity Score of 3 or more, a NOSPECS grade of 4 or more, and a disease duration of less than 3 months. The study excluded patients with uncontrolled infections, other autoimmune diseases, pregnancy or lactation. Diagnoses were established on the basis of clinical symptoms, serum thyroxine and TRAb, thyroid ultrasound, and orbital computed tomography. Ficoll-Paque density gradient centrifugation was used to isolate PBMCs from approximately 11 ml of fresh peripheral blood. Trizol reagent was used to extract total RNA, and RNA quality was then checked on an Agilent 2100 Bioanalyzer. The CDR3 starts with the cysteine, ends with the phenylalanine, and has 14 residues. CDR3 DNA is the only sequence kept; it has 42 bases, read in frame from the first base. The germline ends are 10 bases apart after V is trimmed by 3 bases and J by 2 bases. CDR1 is given as MNHEY and CDR2 as SMNVEV, both from the germline V gene (reference sequence).

The sequencing sample was made of blood. This TCR derives from a woman in her 30s with Graves' ophthalmopathy. The V and J genes are TRBV27 and TRBJ1-1; TRBD1 might be the D gene, on 6 matching bases. The nucleotide sequence reads TGTGCCAGCAGTTTGTCAGGGGTTAACACTGAAGCTTTCTTT. Its translation is CASSLSGVNTEAFF.